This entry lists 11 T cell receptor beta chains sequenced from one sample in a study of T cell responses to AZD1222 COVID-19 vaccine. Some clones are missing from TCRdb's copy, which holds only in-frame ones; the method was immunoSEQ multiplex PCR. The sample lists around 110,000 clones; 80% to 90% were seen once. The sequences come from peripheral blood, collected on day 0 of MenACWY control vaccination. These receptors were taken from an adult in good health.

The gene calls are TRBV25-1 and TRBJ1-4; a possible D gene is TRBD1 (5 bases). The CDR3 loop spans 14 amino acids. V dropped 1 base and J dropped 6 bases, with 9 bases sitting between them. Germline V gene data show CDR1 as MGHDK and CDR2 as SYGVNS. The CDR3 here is CASSEWDGHEKLFF. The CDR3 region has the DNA TGTGCCAGCAGTGAATGGGACGGTCATGAAAAACTGTTTTTT. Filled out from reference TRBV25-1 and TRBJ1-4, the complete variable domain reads EADIYQTPRYLVIGTGKKITLECSQTMGHDKMYWYQQDPGMELHLIHYSYGVNSTEKGDLSSESTVSRIRTEHFPLTLESARPSHTSQYLCASSEWDGHEKLFFGSGTQLSVL.

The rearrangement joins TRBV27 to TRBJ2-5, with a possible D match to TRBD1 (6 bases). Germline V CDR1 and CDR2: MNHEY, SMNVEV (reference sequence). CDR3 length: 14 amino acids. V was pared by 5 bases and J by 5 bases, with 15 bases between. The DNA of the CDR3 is TGTGCCAGCAGTACAGGGTCTTTCGGTGAGACCCAGTACTTC. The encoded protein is CASSTGSFGETQYF.

The CDR3 DNA sequence: TGTGCCAGCAGCCGAGGGGGCTATAATTCACCCCTCCACTTT. Amino acids: CASSRGGYNSPLHF. The chain links TRBV7-8 to TRBJ1-6; tentative D call: TRBD1 (6 bases). Germline V gives CDR1 SGHVS, CDR2 FQNEAQ. With 5 bases removed from V and 3 bases from J, the gap between germline ends came to 8 bases. This CDR3 comprises 14 residues.

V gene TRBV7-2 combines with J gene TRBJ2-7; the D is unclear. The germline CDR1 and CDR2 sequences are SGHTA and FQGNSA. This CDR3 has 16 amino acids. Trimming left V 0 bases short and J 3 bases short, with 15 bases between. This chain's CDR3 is CASSLALGVMSYEQYF. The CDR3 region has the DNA TGTGCCAGCAGCTTAGCGCTTGGGGTCATGAGCTACGAGCAGTACTTC.

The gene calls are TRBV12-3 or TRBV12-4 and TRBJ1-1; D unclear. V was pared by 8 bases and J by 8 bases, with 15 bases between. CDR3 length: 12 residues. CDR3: CASSRTRVEAFF. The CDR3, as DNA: TGTGCCAGCTCCAGAACTAGGGTCGAAGCTTTCTTT.

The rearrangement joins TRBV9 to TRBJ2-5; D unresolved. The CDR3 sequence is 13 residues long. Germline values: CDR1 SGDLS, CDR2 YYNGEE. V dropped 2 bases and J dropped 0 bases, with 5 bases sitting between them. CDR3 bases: TGTGCCAGCAGCGTTACGAACCAAGAGACCCAGTACTTC. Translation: CASSVTNQETQYF.

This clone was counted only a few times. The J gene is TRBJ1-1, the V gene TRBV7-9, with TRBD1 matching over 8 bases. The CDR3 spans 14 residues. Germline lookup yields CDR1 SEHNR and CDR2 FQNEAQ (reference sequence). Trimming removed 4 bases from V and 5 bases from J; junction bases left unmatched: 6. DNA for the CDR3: TGTGCCAGCAGCTCCACAGGGGGTAAGACTGAAGCTTTCTTT. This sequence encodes CASSSTGGKTEAFF.

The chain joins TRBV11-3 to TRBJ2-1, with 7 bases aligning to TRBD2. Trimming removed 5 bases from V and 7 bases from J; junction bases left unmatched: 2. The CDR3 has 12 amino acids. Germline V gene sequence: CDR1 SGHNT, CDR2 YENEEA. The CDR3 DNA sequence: TGTGCCAGCAGCAGCGGGGAGAATGAGCAGTTCTTC. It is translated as CASSSGENEQFF.

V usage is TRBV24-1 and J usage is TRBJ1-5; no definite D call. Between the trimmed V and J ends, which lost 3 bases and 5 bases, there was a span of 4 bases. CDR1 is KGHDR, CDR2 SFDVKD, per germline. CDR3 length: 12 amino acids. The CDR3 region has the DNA TGTGCCACCAGTGATACACATCAGCCCCAGCATTTT. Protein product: CATSDTHQPQHF.

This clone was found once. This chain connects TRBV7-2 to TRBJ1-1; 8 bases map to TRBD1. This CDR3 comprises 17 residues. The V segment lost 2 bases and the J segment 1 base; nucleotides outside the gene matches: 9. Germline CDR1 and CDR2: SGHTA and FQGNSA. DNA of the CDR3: TGTGCCAGCAGCTTACATCAGGGGGCGATTTCGAACACTGAAGCTTTCTTT. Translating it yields CASSLHQGAISNTEAFF.

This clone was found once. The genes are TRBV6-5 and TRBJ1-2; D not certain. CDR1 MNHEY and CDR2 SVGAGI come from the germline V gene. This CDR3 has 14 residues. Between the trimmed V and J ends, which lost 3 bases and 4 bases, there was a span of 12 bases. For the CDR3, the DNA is TGTGCCAGCAGTTATGGGGTAATGAGCTATGGCTACACCTTC. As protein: CASSYGVMSYGYTF.